The 26 T cell receptor beta chains listed next were all sequenced from one sample in a study of blood T cell repertoires in COVID-19. Only in-frame clones appear in the TCRdb table, and some are missing; sequencing was by immunoSEQ multiplex PCR. The data contain roughly 200,000 clones, around 89% of them singletons. Sample: PBMCs or T cells enriched from blood (not recorded which). These receptors were taken from a man aged 25 to 40 who had recovered from COVID-19.

Worth noting for this clone: This could be a read error, since a much larger clone is one nucleotide away. The chain carries TRBV6-2 or TRBV6-3 and TRBJ2-3, with 10 bases lining up with TRBD2. Unmatched junction bases numbered 0, after V lost 2 bases and J lost 4 bases. From germline, CDR1 is MNHEY and CDR2 SVGEGT. The CDR3 runs to 14 residues. In DNA form, the CDR3 reads TGTGCCAGCAGTTACGGGACTAGCGCAGATACGCAGTATTTT. It encodes CASSYGTSADTQYF.

The chain has TRBV3-1 (or the pseudogene TRBV3-2) and TRBJ1-2; possibly TRBD1 for D (6 bases). From germline, CDR1 is LGHDT and CDR2 YNNKEL (reference sequence). V gave up 4 bases and J gave up 8 bases, with 20 bases separating them. The CDR3 length is 15 residues. DNA for the CDR3: TGTGCCAGCAGCCCCACAGGGAAGGGTACATTCGGCTACACCTTC. It codes for CASSPTGKGTFGYTF.

This chain uses TRBV6-5 with TRBJ1-1; 9 bases align to TRBD1. Per germline, CDR1 MNHEY and CDR2 SVGAGI. The CDR3 has 15 amino acids. Losses at the gene ends were 3 bases for V and 3 bases for J; bases not matched to a gene: 5. The CDR3 sequence: CASSYSDRGDTEAFF. In DNA form, the CDR3 reads TGTGCCAGCAGTTATTCCGACAGGGGGGACACTGAAGCTTTCTTT.

The CDR3 is CASSYSAGNGEKLFF. The CDR3, as DNA: TGTGCCAGCAGTTACTCGGCGGGGAATGGGGAAAAACTGTTTTTT. This chain joins TRBV6-5 and TRBJ1-4; no reliable D call. CDR1 and CDR2 from the germline V gene are MNHEY and SVGAGI. Deletions cut 0 bases from V and 8 bases from J, with 13 bases between. The CDR3 covers 15 residues.

There are many counts of this clone. V is TRBV5-1 and J is TRBJ2-1; D may be TRBD1 (5 bases). Germline assignment: CDR1 SGHRS and CDR2 YFSETQ. This CDR3 is 14 amino acids long. The V end was cut by 3 bases, the J end by 4 bases, with 11 bases between. The DNA of the CDR3 is TGCGCCAGCAGCTCGAACCAGGGATACAATGAGCAGTTCTTC. Its protein is CASSSNQGYNEQFF.

This clone has a single count. The rearrangement links TRBV2 to TRBJ2-3; 9 bases fit TRBD2. CDR1 and CDR2 (germline): SNHLY, FYNNEI. Trimming cost V 1 base and J 1 base; bases outside gene matches: 12. CDR3 size: 19 residues. Here the CDR3 reads CASSEDPPLAGGRTDTQYF. CDR3 in DNA: TGTGCCAGCAGTGAAGATCCCCCTCTGGCGGGAGGGCGCACAGATACGCAGTATTTT.

The gene calls are TRBV6-1 and TRBJ2-2; 8 nucleotides align to TRBD1. The CDR3 is made up of 17 amino acids. The V gene end was trimmed by 4 bases and the J gene end by 6 bases; junction bases not matched to a gene: 13. CDR1 MNHNS and CDR2 SASEGT come from the germline V gene. In DNA, the CDR3 is TGTGCCAGCAGTGCACTAACAGGGGGTAGATTCTCCGGGGAGCTGTTTTTT. The encoded protein is CASSALTGGRFSGELFF.

The gene calls are TRBV7-9 and TRBJ2-3; TRBD2 is a possible D gene (6 bases). Germline V CDR1 and CDR2: SEHNR, FQNEAQ (reference sequence). V shed 2 bases and J shed 2 bases, with 14 bases lying between them. The length of the CDR3 is 16 residues. CDR3 in DNA: TGTGCCAGCAGCTTAAGTTCGGCGGGGTACACAGATACGCAGTATTTT. This encodes CASSLSSAGYTDTQYF.

This chain uses TRBV29-1 with TRBJ1-1, with 8 nucleotides matching TRBD1. The CDR3 contains 12 residues. Germline V gene lookup returns CDR1 SQVTM and CDR2 ANQGSEA. CDR3: CRTHGQGSEAFF. CDR3 in DNA: TGCAGGACACACGGACAGGGTTCTGAAGCTTTCTTT.

The CDR3 region has the DNA TGTGCCAGCAGTTTTGGACAGGGCACTGAAGCTTTCTTT. This gives the protein CASSFGQGTEAFF. The rearrangement joins TRBV12-3 or TRBV12-4 to TRBJ1-1, with 8 positions matching TRBD1. This CDR3 contains 13 residues. V trimming: 3 bases; J trimming: 4 bases; junction bases outside the gene matches: 1.

CDR3 sequence: CATSRVGLAGYNEQFF. CDR3 bases: TGTGCCACCAGCAGAGTGGGGCTAGCGGGGTACAATGAGCAGTTCTTC. The chain joins TRBV15 to TRBJ2-1; 9 bases are a match to TRBD2. Germline CDR1 is LNHNV and CDR2 is YYDKDF (reference sequence). This CDR3 region has 16 residues. J was trimmed by 4 bases and V by 1 base; bases with no gene match: 5.

The rearrangement uses TRBV7-9 and TRBJ2-7, with a tentative D call TRBD1 (6 bases). Deletions cut 5 bases from V and 2 bases from J, with 10 bases between. This CDR3 region has 13 residues. Germline assignment: CDR1 SEHNR and CDR2 FQNEAQ (reference sequence). The DNA of the CDR3 is TGTGCCAGCAGCCGAGGGACAACCTACGAGCAGTACTTC. Translation: CASSRGTTYEQYF.

This sequence joins TRBV30 and TRBJ2-7; 8 bases line up with TRBD1. V trimming: 0 bases; J trimming: 4 bases; junction bases outside the gene matches: 5. CDR1 and CDR2 from the germline V gene are GTSNPN and SVGIG (reference sequence). The CDR3 consists of 14 residues. The CDR3 DNA reads TGTGCCTGGAGTGTTTCCCAGGGGGCTTACGAGCAGTACTTC. Its protein is CAWSVSQGAYEQYF.

Here the CDR3 reads CASSWTGDNEQFF. CDR3 in DNA: TGTGCCAGCAGCTGGACAGGCGACAATGAGCAGTTCTTC. The chain employs TRBV5-4 and TRBJ2-1; 7 bases are shared with TRBD1. Germline assignment: CDR1 SGHNT and CDR2 YYREEE (reference sequence). The CDR3 spans 13 residues. V dropped 3 bases and J dropped 5; count of bases not matched to a gene: 2.

The chain employs TRBV28 and TRBJ1-5; TRBD1 agrees at 8 bases. Germline CDR1 reads MDHEN; CDR2 reads SYDVKM. V was clipped by 5 bases and J by 0 bases; unmatched bases: 9. The CDR3 is 17 residues long. Here the CDR3 reads CASSPTGEDYSNQPQHF. For the CDR3, the DNA is TGTGCCAGCAGTCCGACAGGGGAAGATTATAGCAATCAGCCCCAGCATTTT.

The chain uses TRBV21-1 and TRBJ1-3; TRBD1, the table's D call, was not compared with the DNA. TRBV21-1 is termed a pseudogene. The CDR3 contains 17 residues. The CDR3 is CASSLPPQGASGNTIYF. CDR3 coding DNA: TGTGCCAGCAGCCTCCCCCCACAGGGGGCCTCTGGAAACACCATATATTTT.

The chain combines TRBV9 with TRBJ2-1; D may be TRBD2 (6 bases). V was trimmed by 0 bases and J by 6 bases, leaving 16 bases between them. Germline V CDR1 and CDR2: SGDLS, YYNGEE. This CDR3 is 16 amino acids long. The CDR3, as DNA: TGTGCCAGCAGCGTAGTTGCGGGGATGTACTTCAATGAGCAGTTCTTC. It is translated as CASSVVAGMYFNEQFF.

The chain joins TRBV6-1 to TRBJ2-1; TRBD2 matches at 12 bases. This CDR3 spans 15 amino acids. CDR1 and CDR2 (germline): MNHNS, SASEGT. V trimming: 4 bases; J trimming: 5 bases; junction bases outside the gene matches: 3. CDR3 protein: CASSALAGGHNEQFF. As DNA, the CDR3 is TGTGCCAGCAGTGCACTAGCGGGAGGCCACAATGAGCAGTTCTTC.

In this sample, this clone turned up once. The chain recombines TRBV7-2 with TRBJ2-7; 10 nucleotides line up with TRBD2. The CDR3 consists of 16 residues. The ends lost 2 bases at V and 2 bases at J; junction bases unmatched: 6. The germline CDR1 and CDR2 sequences are SGHTA and FQGNSA. CDR3 coding DNA: TGTGCCAGCAGCTTACTAGCGGGAGACGTCCCCTACGAGCAGTACTTC. Protein sequence: CASSLLAGDVPYEQYF.

The chain joins TRBV2 to TRBJ2-7; D perhaps matches TRBD1 (7 bases). The germline V and J ends were trimmed by 7 bases and 2 bases, with 18 bases remaining between them. Germline V gene data show CDR1 as SNHLY and CDR2 as FYNNEI. The CDR3 runs 15 residues. The CDR3 DNA sequence: TGTGCCAGCACCAGGGGGGCGGAAACACCCTACGAGCAGTACTTC. Its translation: CASTRGAETPYEQYF. Full variable domain (remainder filled in from reference TRBV2 and TRBJ2-7): EPEVTQTPSHQVTQMGQEVILRCVPISNHLYFYWYRQILGQKVEFLVSFYNNEISEKSEIFDDQFSVERPDGSNFTLKIRSTKLEDSAMYFCASTRGAETPYEQYFGPGTRLTVT.

The CDR3 sequence is CASSIGTSGGVDTQYF. DNA of the CDR3: TGCGCCAGCAGCATAGGGACTAGCGGGGGTGTTGATACGCAGTATTTT. The J gene is TRBJ2-3, the V gene TRBV5-1; 14 nucleotides line up with TRBD2. CDR3 length: 16 residues. The J segment lost 6 bases and the V segment lost 4 bases, leaving 7 bases of the junction unmatched. The germline CDR1 and CDR2 sequences are SGHRS and YFSETQ. Looking up the rest from reference TRBV5-1 and TRBJ2-3 gives the full variable domain: KAGVTQTPRYLIKTRGQQVTLSCSPISGHRSVSWYQQTPGQGLQFLFEYFSETQRNKGNFPGRFSGRQFSNSRSEMNVSTLELGDSALYLCASSIGTSGGVDTQYFGPGTRLTVL.

The chain couples TRBV28 to TRBJ1-1; D gene uncertain. The CDR3 length is 14 residues. CDR1 is MDHEN, CDR2 SYDVKM, per germline. V lost 5 bases, J lost 8 bases, and 18 bases lay in between. The CDR3 nucleotides are TGTGCCAGCAGTAATAAACTGATTGCCCTAGAAGCTTTCTTT. Protein sequence: CASSNKLIALEAFF.

The rearrangement links TRBV29-1 to TRBJ1-1; a weak D match, TRBD1 (6 bases). The germline V gene has CDR1 SQVTM and CDR2 ANQGSEA. Trimming removed 6 bases from V and 8 bases from J, with 19 bases in between. The CDR3 totals 13 residues. The CDR3 DNA reads TGCAGCGTCCACAGGGAACCTACAGGGGAAGCTTTCTTT. This encodes CSVHREPTGEAFF.

The V gene is TRBV30, the J gene TRBJ2-1; 7 nucleotides match TRBD1. The CDR3 is 11 residues long. From germline, CDR1 is GTSNPN and CDR2 SVGIG (reference sequence). V shed 5 bases and J 8 bases; nucleotides not matched to a gene: 3. CDR3 DNA sequence: TGTGCCTGGGAGACAGGGTATGAGCAGTTCTTC. It is translated as CAWETGYEQFF.

The chain carries TRBV6-5 and TRBJ1-1; weak D call: TRBD1 (6 bases). Germline CDR1 reads MNHEY; CDR2 reads SVGAGI. V dropped 3 bases and J dropped 6 bases, with 11 bases sitting between them. The CDR3 spans 13 residues. The CDR3 sequence: CASSYLDRSEAFF. The CDR3 coding sequence is TGTGCCAGCAGTTATCTCGACAGGTCTGAAGCTTTCTTT.

In its sample, this clone was seen a few times. The chain is built from TRBV10-1 and TRBJ2-2, with a tentative D call TRBD1 (5 bases). This CDR3 region has 14 residues. V shed 2 bases and J shed 5 bases, with 9 bases lying between them. CDR1 and CDR2 (germline): WNHNN, SYGVQD (reference sequence). CDR3 sequence (DNA): TGCGCCAGCAGTGAGAGCACAGGTACCGGGGAGCTGTTTTTT. Encoded protein: CASSESTGTGELFF.